This T cell receptor beta chain was captured by sequencing in a study of blood T cell repertoires in COVID-19. At the level of the study: Nucleic acid was either cDNA or gDNA, and it came from T cells, B-cell-depleted T cells, or PBMCs.

The CDR3 sequence is 14 residues long. Germline V gene lookup returns CDR1 WNHNN and CDR2 SYGVQD (reference sequence). Between the trimmed V and J ends, which lost 8 bases and 6 bases, there was a span of 18 bases. The protocol was immunoSEQ multiplex PCR, while the TCRdb copy is restricted to in-frame clones and leaves out a portion. The repertoire includes around 45,000 clones, 91% of them detected once, and 6.4% sits in the top ten. The chain joins TRBV10-1 to TRBJ2-3; D is possibly TRBD2 (6 bases). This clonotype was obtained from a man between 65 and 85 years old with active COVID-19. The source material was peripheral blood. Written as DNA, the CDR3 is TGCGCCAGCCCCGATGGAGGGGACTCGGATACGCAGTATTTT. This sequence encodes CASPDGGDSDTQYF.